This paragraph reports one T cell receptor beta chain. The antigen remains unidentified. The CDR3 length is 22 residues. V was pared by 7 bases and J by 0 bases, with 17 bases of the junction left unmatched. CDR1 MNHEY and CDR2 SVGEGT come from the germline V gene. What was amplified from RNA transcripts were TCR beta CDR3 regions. Initially, a first-round RT-PCR of the TCR CDR3 employed the HTBI primer set. MiXCR, run by TCRdb on the multiplex PCR reads, gives a single entry per CDR3 protein. Counted here are 490,000 or so distinct CDR3 sequences, approximately 20% occurring once; the ten biggest clones make up around 50%. This entry comes from a study of T cells in Graves' hyperthyroidism and ophthalmopathy. Study as a whole: Before any treatment, at initial diagnosis, peripheral blood was collected.

Based on clinical symptoms, serum thyroxine and TRAb, thyroid ultrasound and orbital computed tomography, diagnoses were reached. Study observations and caveats: The model forecast ophthalmopathy, anticipating it by a median approximately 6.1 months before onset.

The rearrangement links TRBV6-2 or TRBV6-3 to TRBJ2-2, with 16 bases matching TRBD2. The sequenced material came from blood. The sequence derives from a man aged 40-49 years with Graves' ophthalmopathy. The CDR3 coding sequence is TGTGCCAGCAACCCCTTCACCCGGGGGACTAGCGGGGGGGAAACGAACACCGGGGAGCTGTTTTTT. As protein: CASNPFTRGTSGGETNTGELFF.